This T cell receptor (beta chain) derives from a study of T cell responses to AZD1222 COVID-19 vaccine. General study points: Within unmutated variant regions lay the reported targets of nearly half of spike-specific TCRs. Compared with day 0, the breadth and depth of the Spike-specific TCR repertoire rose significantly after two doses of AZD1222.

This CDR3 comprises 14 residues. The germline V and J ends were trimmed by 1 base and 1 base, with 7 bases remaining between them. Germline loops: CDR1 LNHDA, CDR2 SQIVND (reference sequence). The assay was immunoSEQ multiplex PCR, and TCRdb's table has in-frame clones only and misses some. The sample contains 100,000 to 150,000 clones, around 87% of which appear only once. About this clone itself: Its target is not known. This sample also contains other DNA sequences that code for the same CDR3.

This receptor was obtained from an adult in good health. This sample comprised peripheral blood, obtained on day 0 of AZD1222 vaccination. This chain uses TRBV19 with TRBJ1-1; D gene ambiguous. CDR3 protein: CASSIVPGNTEAFF. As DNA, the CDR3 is TGTGCCAGTAGTATAGTTCCAGGGAACACTGAAGCTTTCTTT.